This TCR beta chain was observed in a study of Graves' ophthalmopathy and Graves' hyperthyroidism. Notes on the study in general: Blood also held most thyroid clonotypes expanded above 0.001 frequency.

On this clonotype itself: Its specificity is unknown.

Those donors who had ophthalmopathy presented with moderate-to-severe activity, a CAS of ≥3, a NOSPECS of ≥4 and a duration under 3 months. The authors diagnosed from clinical symptoms, serum thyroxine, TRAb, thyroid ultrasound and orbital computed tomography. From germline, CDR1 is KGHDR and CDR2 SFDVKD. The junction had 4 bases not matched to a gene; V was cut back by 7 bases and J by 7 bases. This CDR3 contains 13 residues. Amplifying from RNA transcripts, the study obtained TCR beta CDR3 regions. In the first round, RT-PCR was carried out with HTBI primers, and a multiplex PCR formed the second round. TCRdb recomputed calls from the multiplex PCR reads with MiXCR, one row per CDR3 protein. Of around 600,000 distinct CDR3 sequences listed, about 38% are singletons.

This clonotype was sampled from an adult man with Graves' ophthalmopathy. This chain connects TRBV24-1 to TRBJ2-7; 12 bases agree with TRBD2. What was sequenced was peripheral blood. CDR3 amino acids: CATRLAGGNEQYF. CDR3 in DNA: TGTGCCACCAGGCTAGCGGGAGGGAATGAGCAGTACTTC.